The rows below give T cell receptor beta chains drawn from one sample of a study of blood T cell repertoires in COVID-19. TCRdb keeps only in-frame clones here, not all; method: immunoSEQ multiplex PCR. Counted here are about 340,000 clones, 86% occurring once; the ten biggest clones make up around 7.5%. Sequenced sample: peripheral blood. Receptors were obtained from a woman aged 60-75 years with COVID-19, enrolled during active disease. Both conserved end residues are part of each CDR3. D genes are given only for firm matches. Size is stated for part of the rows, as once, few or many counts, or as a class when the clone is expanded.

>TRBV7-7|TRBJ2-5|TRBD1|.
CASSLRQGARETQYF
TGTGCCAGCAGCTTACGACAGGGGGCGCGGGAGACCCAGTACTTC
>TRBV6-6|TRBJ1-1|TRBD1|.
CASSYGTGILNTEAFF
TGTGCCAGCAGTTACGGGACAGGGATACTAAACACTGAAGCTTTCTTT
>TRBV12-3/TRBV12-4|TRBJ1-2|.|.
CASPCYGYTF
TGTGCCAGCCCGTGCTATGGCTACACCTTC
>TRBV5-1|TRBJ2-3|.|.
CASSLGTPRDTQYF
TGCGCCAGCAGCCTCGGGACACCCAGGGATACGCAGTATTTT
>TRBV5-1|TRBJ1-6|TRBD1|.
CASSLVGGGPYNSPLHF
TGCGCCAGCAGCTTGGTAGGGGGCGGTCCCTATAATTCACCCCTCCACTTT
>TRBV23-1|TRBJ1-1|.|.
CASSTGGKAFF
TGCGCCAGCAGTACGGGGGGAAAAGCTTTCTTT
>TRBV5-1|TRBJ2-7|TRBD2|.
CASSLGLAGAYEQYF
TGCGCCAGCAGCTTAGGGCTAGCGGGGGCCTACGAGCAGTACTTC
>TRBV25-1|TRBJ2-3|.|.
CASSEASPSSGTQYF
TGTGCCAGCAGTGAGGCTAGCCCTTCTAGTGGTACGCAGTATTTT
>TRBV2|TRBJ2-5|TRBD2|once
CASTSSVGGETQYF
TGTGCCAGCACCAGTTCGGTGGGGGGGGAGACCCAGTACTTC
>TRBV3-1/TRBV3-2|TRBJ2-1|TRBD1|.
CASSRDRVSYNEQFF
TGTGCCAGCAGCCGGGACAGGGTCTCCTACAATGAGCAGTTCTTC
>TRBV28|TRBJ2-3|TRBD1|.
CASSLYGTGFPDTQYF
TGTGCCAGCAGTTTATATGGGACAGGGTTTCCAGATACGCAGTATTTT
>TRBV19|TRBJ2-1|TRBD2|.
CASSVLEGLADEQFF
TGTGCCAGTAGTGTCCTTGAGGGACTAGCGGATGAGCAGTTCTTC
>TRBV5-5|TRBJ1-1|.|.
CASSLLWTVEAFF
TGTGCCAGCAGCTTGCTGTGGACAGTTGAAGCTTTCTTT
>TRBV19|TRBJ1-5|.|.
CASRRVGSLGHSPLNQPQHF
TGTGCCAGTAGGAGGGTTGGGTCCTTGGGCCATTCCCCGCTAAATCAGCCCCAGCATTTT
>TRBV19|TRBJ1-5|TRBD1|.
CASQGAGSNQPQHF
TGTGCCAGCCAGGGGGCAGGAAGCAATCAGCCCCAGCATTTT
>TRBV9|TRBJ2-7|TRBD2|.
CASSVDQAGETLYEQYF
TGTGCCAGCAGCGTAGATCAGGCGGGGGAAACCCTCTACGAGCAGTACTTC
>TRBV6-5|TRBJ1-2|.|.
CASTPQGREGYTF
TGTGCCAGCACCCCCCAGGGGCGCGAGGGCTACACCTTC
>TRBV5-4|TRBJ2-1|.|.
CASSPLGMAQGNEQFF
TGTGCCAGCAGCCCACTGGGGATGGCCCAGGGCAATGAGCAGTTCTTC
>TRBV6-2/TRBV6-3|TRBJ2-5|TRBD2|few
CASSGLRGLVETQYF
TGTGCCAGCAGTGGACTCAGGGGACTAGTGGAGACCCAGTACTTC
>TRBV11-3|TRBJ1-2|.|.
CASSLGALYGYTF
TGTGCCAGCAGCTTAGGGGCCCTCTATGGCTACACCTTC
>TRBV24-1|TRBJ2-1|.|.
CATSLEDKSSYNEQFF
TGTGCCACCAGTCTGGAAGACAAAAGCTCCTACAATGAGCAGTTCTTC
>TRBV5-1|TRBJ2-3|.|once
CASSLGQATDTQYF
TGCGCCAGCAGCTTGGGCCAGGCCACAGATACGCAGTATTTT
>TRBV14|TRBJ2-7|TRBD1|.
CASSLGTGGYEQYF
TGTGCCAGCAGCCTCGGGACAGGGGGCTACGAGCAGTACTTC
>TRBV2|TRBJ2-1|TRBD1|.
CAVPITGVNEQFF
TGTGCCGTGCCTATTACAGGGGTCAATGAGCAGTTCTTC
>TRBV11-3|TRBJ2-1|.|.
CASSRAGTLPPQQFF
TGTGCCAGCAGCCGGGCGGGGACTCTCCCCCCCCAGCAGTTCTTC
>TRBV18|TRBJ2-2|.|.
CASSPNRGWAGELFF
TGTGCCAGCTCACCAAATAGGGGGTGGGCCGGGGAGCTGTTTTTT
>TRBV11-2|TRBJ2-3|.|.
CASSLSRGSDTQYF
TGTGCCAGCAGCTTAAGTCGGGGGTCAGATACGCAGTATTTT
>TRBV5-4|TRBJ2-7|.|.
CASSLARGALNEQYF
TGTGCCAGCAGCTTGGCGCGGGGCGCATTGAACGAGCAGTACTTC
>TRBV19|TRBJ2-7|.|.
CASSIWRDSEGSYEQYF
TGTGCCAGTAGTATTTGGAGGGATTCGGAGGGCTCCTACGAGCAGTACTTC
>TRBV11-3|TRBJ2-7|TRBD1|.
CASSLAGTGAYEQYF
TGTGCCAGCAGCTTAGCCGGGACAGGGGCCTACGAGCAGTACTTC
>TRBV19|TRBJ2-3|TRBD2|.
CASTTGLAGGTRTDTQYF
TGTGCCAGCACCACGGGACTAGCGGGGGGAACTCGCACAGATACGCAGTATTTT
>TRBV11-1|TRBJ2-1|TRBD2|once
CASSRDVLGGYNEQFF
TGTGCCAGCAGCAGGGACGTCCTGGGGGGGTACAATGAGCAGTTCTTC
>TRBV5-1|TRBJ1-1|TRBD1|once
CASSLANVQGVTEAFF
TGCGCCAGCAGCTTGGCGAACGTCCAGGGGGTTACTGAAGCTTTCTTT
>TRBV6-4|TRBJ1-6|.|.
CASSDPGVKADSSYNSPLHF
TGTGCCAGCAGTGACCCTGGGGTGAAGGCGGACAGCTCCTATAATTCACCCCTCCACTTT
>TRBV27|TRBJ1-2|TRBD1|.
CASSLGDRGYGYTF
TGTGCCAGCAGTTTAGGGGACAGGGGGTATGGCTACACCTTC
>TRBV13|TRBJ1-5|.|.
CASSLGAGNQPQHF
TGTGCCAGCAGCTTAGGAGCGGGCAATCAGCCCCAGCATTTT
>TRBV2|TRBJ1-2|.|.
CAVQNDGVNYGYTF
TGTGCCGTACAAAACGACGGGGTAAATTATGGCTACACCTTC
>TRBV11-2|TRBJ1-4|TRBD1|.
CASSFGTASNEKLFF
TGTGCCAGCAGCTTCGGGACAGCTTCTAATGAAAAACTGTTTTTT
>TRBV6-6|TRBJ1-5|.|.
CASSPPGLEPQHF
TGTGCCAGCAGTCCCCCCGGTCTGGAGCCCCAGCATTTT
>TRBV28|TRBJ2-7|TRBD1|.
CASRKVGTGVYEQYF
TGTGCCAGCAGAAAGGTTGGGACAGGGGTTTACGAGCAGTACTTC
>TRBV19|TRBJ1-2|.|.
CASSIVRGSNYGYTF
TGTGCCAGTAGTATCGTCAGGGGATCTAACTATGGCTACACCTTC
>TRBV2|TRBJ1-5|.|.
CASSGRIGGADQPQHF
TGTGCCAGCAGTGGACGTATCGGGGGGGCTGATCAGCCCCAGCATTTT
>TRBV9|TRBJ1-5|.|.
CASSPTPTSNQPQHF
TGTGCCAGCAGTCCGACACCAACTAGCAATCAGCCCCAGCATTTT
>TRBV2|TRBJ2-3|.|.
CARSRTQYF
TGTGCCAGGTCTCGTACGCAGTATTTT
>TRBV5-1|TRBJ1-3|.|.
CASSLAGRVAGNTIYF
TGCGCCAGCAGCTTGGCCGGGAGGGTTGCTGGAAACACCATATATTTT
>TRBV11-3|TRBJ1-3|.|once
CASSFKSGNTIYF
TGTGCCAGCAGCTTTAAATCCGGAAACACCATATATTTT
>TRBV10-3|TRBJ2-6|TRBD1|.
CAISDIRTGASSGANVLTF
TGTGCCATCAGTGACATACGGACAGGGGCCTCCTCTGGGGCCAACGTCCTGACTTTC